The 27 T cell receptor beta chains below come from one sample, sequenced in a study of T-cell memory formation after mild COVID-19. One entry per CDR3 protein results from TCRdb running MiXCR on the 5' RACE reads. The data hold roughly 450,000 distinct CDR3 sequences, with 18% observed a single time. The sample taken for sequencing was PBMCs or a T cell subset sorted from them (not recorded which). The receptors were sampled from an adult woman who had mild COVID-19 (a few samples of this study predate the infection). Cell type and time point are not known.

This clonotype was picked up many times. The rearrangement uses TRBV4-1 and TRBJ2-1, with 7 nucleotides matching TRBD1. The CDR3 runs 18 residues. CDR1 and CDR2 from the germline V gene are MGHRA and YSYEKL. V was pared by 0 bases and J by 0 bases, with 8 bases of the junction left unmatched. This CDR3 reads CASSQEPGQATSYNEQFF. Written as DNA, the CDR3 is TGCGCCAGCAGCCAAGAGCCAGGACAGGCAACCTCCTACAATGAGCAGTTCTTC.

The chain carries TRBV15 and TRBJ1-3; no firm D call. Germline assignment: CDR1 LNHNV and CDR2 YYDKDF (reference sequence). The CDR3 has 16 residues. The V gene lost 0 bases and the J gene lost 0 bases, with 9 bases spanning the gap. CDR3 nucleotide sequence: TGTGCCACCAGCAGAGATAATACAAACTCTGGAAACACCATATATTTT. The encoded protein is CATSRDNTNSGNTIYF.

Only a few counts were recorded for this clonotype. The chain uses TRBV30 and TRBJ1-1; D remains ambiguous. The V end lost 3 bases, the J end lost 8 bases, and 19 bases lay between the germline ends. This CDR3 spans 14 amino acids. Germline V gene sequence: CDR1 GTSNPN, CDR2 SVGIG (reference sequence). This CDR3 is CAWSPIGPPGEAFF. In DNA, the CDR3 is TGTGCCTGGAGCCCTATCGGGCCACCGGGGGAAGCTTTCTTT.

This chain joins TRBV20-1 and TRBJ1-5; 7 bases fit TRBD1. J gave up 5 bases and V 5 bases, and 6 bases lay outside the gene matches. CDR3 length: 13 amino acids. The germline CDR1 and CDR2 sequences are DFQATT and SNEGSKA (reference sequence). The CDR3 protein is CSAGIGGDQPQHF. The CDR3 nucleotides read TGCAGTGCTGGGATAGGGGGCGATCAGCCCCAGCATTTT.

V usage is TRBV3-1 and J usage is TRBJ2-7; D ambiguous. The CDR3 sequence is 12 residues long. CDR1 and CDR2 (germline): LGHDT, YNNKEL (reference sequence). V was cut by 4 bases and J by 6 bases, with 10 bases left in between. The CDR3 loop is CASSPGPIEQYF. CDR3 DNA: TGTGCCAGCAGCCCCGGGCCCATCGAGCAGTACTTC.

This clonotype was found many times. V usage is TRBV12-3 or TRBV12-4 and J usage is TRBJ1-2, with D unresolved. The germline V and J ends were trimmed by 1 base and 8 bases, with 14 bases remaining between them. The CDR3 loop spans 14 amino acids. The CDR3: CASSLDPGTGGYTF. The CDR3 coding sequence is TGTGCCAGCAGTTTAGATCCAGGAACTGGGGGCTACACCTTC.

The gene calls are TRBV7-3 and TRBJ2-5, with D perhaps matching TRBD2 (5 bases). V was pared by 5 bases and J by 4 bases, with 23 bases between. In germline, CDR1 is SGHTA, CDR2 FQGTGA. This CDR3 is 17 amino acids long. The CDR3, as DNA: TGTGCCAGCAGCCTCCGTCCCGGCGTGGGTGCGGGAGAGACCCAGTACTTC. Amino acids: CASSLRPGVGAGETQYF.

V gene TRBV5-1 combines with J gene TRBJ2-7; 7 bases are shared with TRBD1. Germline CDR1 reads SGHRS; CDR2 reads YFSETQ. The CDR3 has 14 amino acids. V gave up 3 bases and J gave up 2 bases; unmatched junction bases: 5. Here the CDR3 DNA reads TGCGCCAGCAGCTCCTACGGGACAGCCTACGAGCAGTACTTC. Protein: CASSSYGTAYEQYF.

This clonotype was recorded a few times. V gene TRBV11-3 combines with J gene TRBJ1-3; tentative D call: TRBD1 (6 bases). Germline V gene data show CDR1 as SGHNT and CDR2 as YENEEA. V dropped 11 bases and J dropped 1 base, with 21 bases sitting between them. CDR3 size: 16 residues. CDR3 amino acids: CAPPRGQGFSGNTIYF. The CDR3 nucleotides are TGTGCCCCCCCCCGTGGCCAGGGGTTTTCTGGAAACACCATATATTTT.

The V and J genes are TRBV4-1 and TRBJ2-3; no clear D gene. The germline CDR1 and CDR2 sequences are MGHRA and YSYEKL. This CDR3 is built from 11 residues. V was pared by 0 bases and J by 8 bases, with 3 bases between. This CDR3 is CASSQDSTQYF. CDR3 in DNA: TGCGCCAGCAGCCAAGATAGTACGCAGTATTTT.

The rearrangement links TRBV7-2 to TRBJ1-5; D call uncertain. The CDR3 is 13 amino acids. The germline V gene has CDR1 SGHTA and CDR2 FQGNSA. V lost 2 bases and J lost 5, with 7 bases in between. The CDR3 nucleotides read TGTGCCAGCAGCTTAACGTCGGATCAGCCCCAGCATTTT. It translates to CASSLTSDQPQHF.

This clonotype was counted many times. The chain employs TRBV12-3 or TRBV12-4 and TRBJ2-1; D is ambiguous. The CDR3 loop spans 15 amino acids. V was clipped by 3 bases and J by 4 bases, with 13 bases between them. The CDR3 DNA follows: TGTGCCAGCAGTTTCCTTGTCAGGCAATACAATGAGCAGTTCTTC. Translation: CASSFLVRQYNEQFF.

The chain joins TRBV19 to TRBJ2-5; D is possibly TRBD1 or TRBD2 (5 bases each). Germline CDR1 is LNHDA and CDR2 is SQIVND (reference sequence). Trimming cost V 4 bases and J 5 bases, with 11 bases left between them. The CDR3 loop spans 13 amino acids. The CDR3 DNA reads as TGTGCCAGTAGTACAACCGAGGGGGAGACCCAGTACTTC. Translation: CASSTTEGETQYF.

This clonotype was detected ten times or more. One junction end disagrees with the germline gene, perhaps due to a read error. The J gene is TRBJ2-5, the V gene TRBV7-9; no reliable D call. Germline CDR1 reads SEHNR; CDR2 reads FQNEAQ (reference sequence). The CDR3 is 12 residues long. CDR3 sequence (DNA): TGTGCCAGCAGCATAGCCGTGGAGACCCAGTACTTC. This gives the protein CASSIAVETQYF.

This clonotype has just a few counts. The chain links TRBV5-1 to TRBJ2-2; 10 nucleotides line up with TRBD2. J gave up 0 bases and V 4 bases, and 15 bases lay outside the gene matches. Per the germline V gene, CDR1 is SGHRS and CDR2 is YFSETQ. This CDR3 region has 20 residues. CDR3: CASSPVAGLAGDPNTGELFF. As DNA, the CDR3 is TGCGCCAGCAGCCCGGTGGCGGGCCTAGCGGGGGACCCGAACACCGGGGAGCTGTTTTTT.

This clonotype was observed a few times. The J gene is TRBJ2-1, the V gene TRBV7-9; D is undetermined. The germline CDR1 and CDR2 sequences are SEHNR and FQNEAQ (reference sequence). The CDR3 sequence is 12 residues long. Trimming removed 7 bases from V and 1 base from J, with 5 bases in between. CDR3 DNA sequence: TGTGCCAGCACCCTTTCCTACAATGAGCAGTTCTTC. Amino acids: CASTLSYNEQFF.

This chain links TRBV7-2 with TRBJ1-1; weak D call: TRBD1 (6 bases). Germline V gene sequence: CDR1 SGHTA, CDR2 FQGNSA. The CDR3 runs 15 residues. The V end was cut by 3 bases, the J end by 0 bases, with 11 bases between. The CDR3 DNA follows: TGTGCCAGCAGCTTTGGGACAAATATGAACACTGAAGCTTTCTTT. It yields the protein CASSFGTNMNTEAFF.

There are a few counts of this clonotype. J is TRBJ2-3 and V is TRBV7-2, with D possibly TRBD1 on 6 matching bases. CDR3 length: 16 residues. CDR1 and CDR2 from the germline V gene are SGHTA and FQGNSA. V lost 4 bases and J 5 bases, leaving 19 bases between the germline ends. Written as DNA, the CDR3 is TGTGCCAGCAGCTACCCCTATCTGGGGGCTGTAGATACGCAGTATTTT. Translated: CASSYPYLGAVDTQYF. Full variable domain (outside the CDR3, taken from reference TRBV7-2 and TRBJ2-3): GAGVSQSPSNKVTEKGKDVELRCDPISGHTALYWYRQSLGQGLEFLIYFQGNSAPDKSGLPSDRFSAERTGGSVSTLTIQRTQQEDSAVYLCASSYPYLGAVDTQYFGPGTRLTVL.

This clonotype has only a few counts. The V and J genes are TRBV15 and TRBJ1-4; D remains ambiguous. Trimming removed 2 bases from V and 8 bases from J, with 9 bases in between. This CDR3 contains 13 residues. Per germline, CDR1 LNHNV and CDR2 YYDKDF (reference sequence). CDR3 region: CATSRREEEKLFF. The CDR3 bases are TGTGCCACCAGCAGACGCGAGGAGGAAAAACTGTTTTTT.

This clonotype was detected only a few times. The chain uses TRBV5-1 and TRBJ2-7; 10 bases fit TRBD1. Trimming cost V 4 bases and J 1 base; bases outside gene matches: 11. Germline V gene data show CDR1 as SGHRS and CDR2 as YFSETQ. The CDR3 is 17 residues long. This CDR3 reads CASSPGTGAGLSYEQYF. The CDR3 nucleotides are TGCGCCAGCAGCCCCGGGACAGGGGCCGGGTTGTCCTACGAGCAGTACTTC. The complete variable domain, with remaining parts taken from reference TRBV5-1 and TRBJ2-7, reads KAGVTQTPRYLIKTRGQQVTLSCSPISGHRSVSWYQQTPGQGLQFLFEYFSETQRNKGNFPGRFSGRQFSNSRSEMNVSTLELGDSALYLCASSPGTGAGLSYEQYFGPGTRLTVT.

J is TRBJ1-6 and V is TRBV6-5, with D tentatively TRBD1 (6 bases). The CDR3 extends over 15 amino acids. Germline V CDR1 and CDR2: MNHEY, SVGAGI. The germline V and J ends were trimmed by 0 bases and 7 bases, with 10 bases remaining between them. The CDR3 protein is CASSYSKGGNSPLHF. The CDR3 DNA is TGTGCCAGCAGTTACTCGAAGGGGGGGAATTCACCCCTCCACTTT.

This clonotype was detected only a few times. This sequence joins TRBV6-1 and TRBJ2-3; 9 nucleotides line up with TRBD2. The CDR3 has 14 amino acids. V gave up 8 bases and J gave up 6 bases; unmatched junction bases: 9. Germline assignment: CDR1 MNHNS and CDR2 SASEGT. CDR3: CASEGGGGSDTQYF. The DNA of the CDR3 is TGTGCCAGCGAGGGCGGGGGGGGCTCTGATACGCAGTATTTT.

The chain recombines TRBV7-3 with TRBJ1-1; D gene ambiguous. The CDR3 extends over 13 amino acids. V lost 5 bases, J lost 3 bases, and 10 bases lay in between. CDR1 is SGHTA and CDR2 is FQGTGA in the germline V gene. The CDR3 here is CASSIMVDTEAFF. CDR3 DNA sequence: TGTGCCAGCAGCATTATGGTGGACACTGAAGCTTTCTTT.

This clonotype was detected a few times. The gene calls are TRBV29-1 and TRBJ2-3; 7 positions match TRBD2. CDR3 length: 12 amino acids. CDR1 is SQVTM, CDR2 ANQGSEA, per germline. The CDR3 loop reads CSGGGAADTQYF. The DNA of the CDR3 is TGCAGTGGGGGAGGGGCGGCAGATACGCAGTATTTT.

The chain couples TRBV14 to TRBJ2-3; D not resolved. Per germline, CDR1 SGHDN and CDR2 FVKESK. The ends were cut back, 0 bases at V and 2 bases at J, with 15 bases in the middle. The CDR3 is 17 residues long. CDR3 protein: CASSQDVGDAPTDTQYF. The DNA for the CDR3 is TGTGCCAGCAGCCAAGATGTTGGGGATGCCCCCACAGATACGCAGTATTTT.

This chain links TRBV20-1 with TRBJ1-5; unclear D gene. This CDR3 has 14 amino acids. Germline lookup yields CDR1 DFQATT and CDR2 SNEGSKA (reference sequence). Trimming took off 3 bases at V and 0 bases at J, with 9 bases between the two ends. Written as DNA, the CDR3 is TGCAGTGCTAGTACCGGGCTTAGCAATCAGCCCCAGCATTTT. The encoded protein is CSASTGLSNQPQHF.

This clonotype was seen only a few times. The rearrangement joins TRBV24-1 to TRBJ1-5, with D tentatively TRBD1 (5 bases). Germline assignment: CDR1 KGHDR and CDR2 SFDVKD. V was pared by 1 base and J by 5 bases, with 5 bases between. This CDR3 is built from 13 residues. CDR3 sequence reads: CATSDLGDQPQHF. Here the CDR3 DNA reads TGTGCCACCAGTGATTTAGGGGATCAGCCCCAGCATTTT.